These T cell receptor beta chains were read from a single sample in a study of T cell responses to AZD1222 COVID-19 vaccine. The protocol was immunoSEQ multiplex PCR, while the TCRdb copy is restricted to in-frame clones and leaves out a portion. The sample shows about 55,000 clones, approximately 88% of them seen only once. Specimen: peripheral blood, collected on day 0 of AZD1222 vaccination. Every receptor here comes from an adult in good health. The CDR3 runs from the conserved cysteine through the conserved F or W. Each record gives: clone size, V gene, D gene, J gene, CDR3 protein, CDR3 DNA. D genes are given only for firm matches. A clone size is listed for some rows: how often the clone was seen (once, few, many), or a class if it is expanded.

abundance: medium-sized; v_gene: TRBV7-9; d_gene: TRBD1; j_gene: TRBJ2-7; CDR3aa: CASSDDRAVYEQYF; CDR3nt: TGTGCCAGCAGCGATGACAGGGCGGTCTACGAGCAGTACTTC
abundance: .; v_gene: TRBV24-1; d_gene: TRBD2; j_gene: TRBJ2-1; CDR3aa: CATSDRREGPYNEQFF; CDR3nt: TGTGCCACCAGTGATCGGCGGGAGGGCCCCTACAATGAGCAGTTCTTC
abundance: .; v_gene: TRBV3-1/TRBV3-2; d_gene: TRBD1; j_gene: TRBJ1-2; CDR3aa: CASSQVGGGASLYGYTF; CDR3nt: TGTGCCAGCAGCCAAGTCGGAGGGGGCGCGTCCCTATATGGCTACACCTTC
abundance: .; v_gene: TRBV11-2; d_gene: TRBD2; j_gene: TRBJ2-4; CDR3aa: CASSSRLAGGISGKNIQYF; CDR3nt: TGTGCCAGCAGCTCTCGACTAGCGGGAGGAATCAGTGGCAAAAACATTCAGTACTTC
abundance: .; v_gene: TRBV7-9; d_gene: TRBD1; j_gene: TRBJ1-5; CDR3aa: CASHEAGGLGDQPQHF; CDR3nt: TGTGCCTCACATGAGGCAGGGGGCCTCGGTGATCAGCCCCAGCATTTT
abundance: .; v_gene: TRBV5-1; d_gene: .; j_gene: TRBJ1-1; CDR3aa: CASSSMGDTEAFF; CDR3nt: TGCGCCAGCAGCTCGATGGGTGACACTGAAGCTTTCTTT
abundance: .; v_gene: TRBV10-2; d_gene: TRBD1; j_gene: TRBJ1-2; CDR3aa: CASSGQGQGARGYTF; CDR3nt: TGCGCCAGCAGTGGCCAGGGACAGGGGGCGCGTGGCTACACCTTC
abundance: .; v_gene: TRBV7-2; d_gene: .; j_gene: TRBJ1-6; CDR3aa: CASSPRTDNSPLHF; CDR3nt: TGTGCCAGCAGTCCTCGGACAGATAATTCACCCCTCCACTTT
abundance: .; v_gene: TRBV19; d_gene: .; j_gene: TRBJ2-2; CDR3aa: CASSALDRGGRELFF; CDR3nt: TGTGCCAGTAGTGCCTTGGACCGCGGTGGCCGGGAGCTGTTTTTT
abundance: .; v_gene: TRBV25-1; d_gene: .; j_gene: TRBJ2-6; CDR3aa: CASSGGYSSGANVLTF; CDR3nt: TGTGCCAGCAGTGGGGGATATAGCTCTGGGGCCAACGTCCTGACTTTC
abundance: .; v_gene: TRBV18; d_gene: .; j_gene: TRBJ2-1; CDR3aa: CASSPTPHSYNEQFF; CDR3nt: TGTGCCAGCTCACCGACACCCCACTCCTACAATGAGCAGTTCTTC
abundance: .; v_gene: TRBV12-3/TRBV12-4; d_gene: .; j_gene: TRBJ1-1; CDR3aa: CASSHNRVGAFF; CDR3nt: TGTGCCAGCAGCCATAACAGGGTGGGGGCTTTCTTT
abundance: .; v_gene: TRBV20-1; d_gene: .; j_gene: TRBJ1-5; CDR3aa: CSASWGLGNQPQHF; CDR3nt: TGCAGTGCTAGTTGGGGGCTGGGCAATCAGCCCCAGCATTTT
abundance: .; v_gene: TRBV19; d_gene: TRBD2; j_gene: TRBJ2-3; CDR3aa: CASTPRLAGRVDTQYF; CDR3nt: TGTGCCAGTACTCCGAGACTAGCGGGGCGGGTAGATACGCAGTATTTT
abundance: .; v_gene: TRBV15; d_gene: TRBD2; j_gene: TRBJ2-1; CDR3aa: CATSSLKAGVGNEQFF; CDR3nt: TGTGCCACCAGCAGCCTAAAAGCGGGAGTAGGGAATGAGCAGTTCTTC
abundance: .; v_gene: TRBV5-6; d_gene: .; j_gene: TRBJ2-5; CDR3aa: CASSAGQIQETQYF; CDR3nt: TGTGCCAGCAGCGCCGGACAGATCCAAGAGACCCAGTACTTC
abundance: .; v_gene: TRBV6-2/TRBV6-3; d_gene: .; j_gene: TRBJ2-1; CDR3aa: CASSQSYEQFF; CDR3nt: TGTGCCAGCAGTCAATCATATGAGCAGTTCTTC
abundance: .; v_gene: TRBV5-1; d_gene: .; j_gene: TRBJ1-2; CDR3aa: CASSLIPQDDYGYTF; CDR3nt: TGCGCCAGCAGCTTAATTCCCCAGGATGACTATGGCTACACCTTC
abundance: .; v_gene: TRBV7-9; d_gene: .; j_gene: TRBJ2-5; CDR3aa: CASSPASGSQETQYF; CDR3nt: TGTGCCAGCAGCCCAGCGAGCGGGTCCCAAGAGACCCAGTACTTC
abundance: .; v_gene: TRBV6-2/TRBV6-3; d_gene: TRBD2; j_gene: TRBJ2-5; CDR3aa: CASSPGLAGVGVETQYF; CDR3nt: TGTGCCAGCAGCCCGGGACTAGCGGGAGTTGGTGTAGAGACCCAGTACTTC
abundance: .; v_gene: TRBV5-4; d_gene: .; j_gene: TRBJ2-5; CDR3aa: CASSPHDTQETQYF; CDR3nt: TGTGCCAGCAGCCCCCACGACACCCAAGAGACCCAGTACTTC
abundance: .; v_gene: TRBV5-8; d_gene: .; j_gene: TRBJ1-1; CDR3aa: CASSLVPGLMNTEAFF; CDR3nt: TGTGCCAGCAGCTTGGTTCCAGGGCTTATGAACACTGAAGCTTTCTTT
abundance: .; v_gene: TRBV19; d_gene: TRBD1; j_gene: TRBJ1-2; CDR3aa: CASSRDRENYGYTF; CDR3nt: TGTGCCAGTAGTAGGGACAGGGAGAACTATGGCTACACCTTC
abundance: .; v_gene: TRBV20-1; d_gene: .; j_gene: TRBJ2-7; CDR3aa: CSAISTYEQYF; CDR3nt: TGCAGTGCTATTAGTACCTACGAGCAGTACTTC
abundance: .; v_gene: TRBV19; d_gene: TRBD1; j_gene: TRBJ1-4; CDR3aa: CASSIDRQGGEKLFF; CDR3nt: TGTGCCAGTAGCATTGACCGACAGGGGGGTGAAAAACTGTTTTTT
abundance: .; v_gene: TRBV11-2; d_gene: .; j_gene: TRBJ2-7; CDR3aa: CASSRVSSYEQYF; CDR3nt: TGTGCCAGCAGTAGGGTAAGCTCCTACGAGCAGTACTTC
abundance: .; v_gene: TRBV7-2; d_gene: .; j_gene: TRBJ1-5; CDR3aa: CASSPHGNVNQPQHF; CDR3nt: TGTGCCAGCAGCCCCCACGGGAATGTCAATCAGCCCCAGCATTTT
abundance: .; v_gene: TRBV30; d_gene: TRBD1; j_gene: TRBJ1-2; CDR3aa: CAWSVGQDYGYTF; CDR3nt: TGTGCCTGGAGTGTAGGACAGGACTATGGCTACACCTTC
abundance: once; v_gene: TRBV27; d_gene: .; j_gene: TRBJ2-7; CDR3aa: CASSLTLSYEQYF; CDR3nt: TGTGCCAGCAGTTTAACCCTTAGCTACGAGCAGTACTTC
abundance: .; v_gene: TRBV30; d_gene: TRBD1; j_gene: TRBJ1-1; CDR3aa: CAWSPGQGVEAFF; CDR3nt: TGTGCCTGGAGTCCGGGACAGGGAGTGGAAGCTTTCTTT
abundance: .; v_gene: TRBV19; d_gene: TRBD1; j_gene: TRBJ1-4; CDR3aa: CASSLGTGIATNEKLFF; CDR3nt: TGTGCCAGTAGCCTCGGGACAGGGATCGCAACTAATGAAAAACTGTTTTTT
abundance: .; v_gene: TRBV9; d_gene: .; j_gene: TRBJ2-1; CDR3aa: CASSVGSGAYNEQFF; CDR3nt: TGTGCCAGCAGCGTAGGTAGTGGGGCCTACAATGAGCAGTTCTTC
abundance: .; v_gene: TRBV2; d_gene: .; j_gene: TRBJ1-6; CDR3aa: CASSDPRGSPLHF; CDR3nt: TGTGCCAGCAGTGACCCTCGGGGTTCACCCCTCCACTTT
abundance: .; v_gene: TRBV6-5; d_gene: .; j_gene: TRBJ1-5; CDR3aa: CASSPPRGRGQPQHF; CDR3nt: TGTGCCAGCAGTCCACCCCGGGGGCGTGGGCAGCCCCAGCATTTT
abundance: .; v_gene: TRBV21-1; d_gene: .; j_gene: TRBJ2-1; CDR3aa: CASSKGCLEDYNEQFF; CDR3nt: TGTGCCAGCAGCAAAGGGTGTTTAGAGGACTACAATGAGCAGTTCTTC
abundance: .; v_gene: TRBV21-1; d_gene: .; j_gene: TRBJ2-7; CDR3aa: CASSLDRDRLRGTPLF; CDR3nt: TGTGCCAGCAGCCTAGACAGGGATAGGCTACGCGGGACTCCCCTCTTC
abundance: .; v_gene: TRBV4-3; d_gene: .; j_gene: TRBJ2-7; CDR3aa: CASSQTGTGLGAEQYF; CDR3nt: TGCGCCAGCAGCCAGACGGGAACGGGGCTTGGGGCCGAGCAGTACTTC
abundance: .; v_gene: TRBV3-1/TRBV3-2; d_gene: .; j_gene: TRBJ1-4; CDR3aa: CASSQNGEKLFF; CDR3nt: TGTGCCAGCAGCCAAAATGGTGAAAAACTGTTTTTT
abundance: .; v_gene: TRBV3-1/TRBV3-2; d_gene: .; j_gene: TRBJ1-3; CDR3aa: CASTQNRGPGSLSSGNTIYF; CDR3nt: TGTGCCAGCACCCAGAATCGGGGCCCCGGATCCCTCAGCTCTGGAAACACCATATATTTT
abundance: .; v_gene: TRBV10-2; d_gene: .; j_gene: TRBJ2-7; CDR3aa: CASSERSLEQYF; CDR3nt: TGCGCCAGCAGTGAAAGGAGTCTGGAGCAGTACTTC